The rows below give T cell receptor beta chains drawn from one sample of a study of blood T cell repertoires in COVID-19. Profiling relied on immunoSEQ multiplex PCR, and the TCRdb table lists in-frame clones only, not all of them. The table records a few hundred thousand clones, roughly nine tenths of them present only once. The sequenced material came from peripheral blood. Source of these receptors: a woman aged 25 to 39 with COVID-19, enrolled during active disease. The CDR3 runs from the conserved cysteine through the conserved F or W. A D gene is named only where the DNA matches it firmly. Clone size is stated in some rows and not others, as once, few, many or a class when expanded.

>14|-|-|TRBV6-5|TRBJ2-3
TGTGCCAGCAGTTACCGGGGGAGCACAGATACGCAGTATTTT
CASSYRGSTDTQYF
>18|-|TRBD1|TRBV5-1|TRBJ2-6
TGCGCCAGCAGCTCAGGCAGGGGGCTCTCCTCCGGGGCCAACGTCCTGACTTTC
CASSSGRGLSSGANVLTF
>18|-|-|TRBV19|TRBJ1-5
TGTGCCAGTAGTTACAGGGTGGATATCAATTCGGGCAATCAGCCCCAGCATTTT
CASSYRVDINSGNQPQHF
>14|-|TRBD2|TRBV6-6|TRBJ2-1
TGTGCCAGCAGTTACGAACTAGCGGGGGGCCGGGTGTTCTTC
CASSYELAGGRVFF
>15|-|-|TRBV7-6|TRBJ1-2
TGTGCCAGCAGCTTAGGGTGGGAAAGGGGATATGGCTACACCTTC
CASSLGWERGYGYTF
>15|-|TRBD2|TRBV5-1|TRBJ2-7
TGCGCCAGCAGGGAGAGCGGGGGGTTTATCTACGAGCAGTACTTC
CASRESGGFIYEQYF
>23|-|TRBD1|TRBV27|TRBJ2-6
TGTGCCAGCAGTTCCTGGGACAGGGTTAACCTAAAAGCCACCCTCTCTGGGGCCAACGTCCTGACTTTC
CASSSWDRVNLKATLSGANVLTF
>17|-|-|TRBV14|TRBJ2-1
TGTGCCAGCAGCCACAACAGGGCTCAGCGCTCCTACAATGAGCAGTTCTTC
CASSHNRAQRSYNEQFF
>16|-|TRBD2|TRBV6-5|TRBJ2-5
TGTGCCAGCAGTTACGGTAGCGGGGCCCGCCAAGAGACCCAGTACTTC
CASSYGSGARQETQYF
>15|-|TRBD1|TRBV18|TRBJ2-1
TGTGCCAGCTCACCCGGGACAGGGGTTGACAATGAGCAGTTCTTC
CASSPGTGVDNEQFF
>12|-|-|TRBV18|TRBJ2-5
TGTGCCAGCTCACCTATGTCAGAGACCCAGTACTTC
CASSPMSETQYF
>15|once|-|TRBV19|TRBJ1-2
TGTGCCAGTAGTATAGATTCGGAGGGGCCCAGTGGCTACACCTTC
CASSIDSEGPSGYTF
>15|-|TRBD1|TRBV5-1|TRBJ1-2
TGCGCCAGCAGCCGAAACCGGGACAGCAGTTATGGCTACACCTTC
CASSRNRDSSYGYTF
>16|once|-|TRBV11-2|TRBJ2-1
TGTGCCAGCAGCTTAGTCGAATTTGGGGAGTGGAATGAGCAGTTCTTC
CASSLVEFGEWNEQFF
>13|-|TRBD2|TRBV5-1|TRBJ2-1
TGCGCCAGCAGCCTTAGCGGGGCGAATGAGCAGTTCTTC
CASSLSGANEQFF
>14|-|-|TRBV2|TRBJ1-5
TGTGCCAGCTCAGAGCAGGGAAGCAATCAGCCCCAGCATTTT
CASSEQGSNQPQHF
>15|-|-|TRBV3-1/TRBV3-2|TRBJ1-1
TGTGCCAGCAGCCAAGATCGGGGGGGATGGACTGAAGCTTTCTTT
CASSQDRGGWTEAFF
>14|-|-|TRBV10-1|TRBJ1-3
TGCGCCAGCAGAGTACAGGAGACTGGAAACACCATATATTTT
CASRVQETGNTIYF
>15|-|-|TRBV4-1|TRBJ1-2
TGCGCCAGCAGCCAAGTCCTGACAGAGAACTATGGCTACACCTTC
CASSQVLTENYGYTF
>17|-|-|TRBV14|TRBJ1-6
TGTGCCAGCAGCCGCCGGGTCGCGAGCTCCTATAATTCACCCCTCCACTTT
CASSRRVASSYNSPLHF
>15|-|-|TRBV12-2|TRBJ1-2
TGTGCAAGTCGCTTAGCGCTCCGGGTAAACTATGGCTACACCTTC
CASRLALRVNYGYTF
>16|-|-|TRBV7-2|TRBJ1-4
TGTGCCAGCGCCCGTACCAGGGGTGGATCTAATGAAAAACTGTTTTTT
CASARTRGGSNEKLFF
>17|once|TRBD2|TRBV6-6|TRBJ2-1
TGTGCCAGCAGTCGGGGAGGGGGTAGCGGGGTGTACAATGAGCAGTTCTTC
CASSRGGGSGVYNEQFF
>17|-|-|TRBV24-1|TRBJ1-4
TGTGCCACCAGTGATTTGCCTATGCTGGGAGAAAATGAAAAACTGTTTTTT
CATSDLPMLGENEKLFF
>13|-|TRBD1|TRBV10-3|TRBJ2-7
TGTGCCATCACGACAGGGGGCGGCTACGAGCAGTACTTC
CAITTGGGYEQYF
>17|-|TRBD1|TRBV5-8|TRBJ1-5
TGTGCCAGCAGCTTGCTTTTTATACGGGACAGGCATCAGCCCCAGCATTTT
CASSLLFIRDRHQPQHF
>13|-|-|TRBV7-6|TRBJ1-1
TGTGCCAGCAGCTCTCACAGAAACACTGAAGCTTTCTTT
CASSSHRNTEAFF
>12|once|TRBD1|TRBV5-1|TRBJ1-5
TGCGCCAGCAGCATTGACAGGGGGGCCCAGCATTTT
CASSIDRGAQHF
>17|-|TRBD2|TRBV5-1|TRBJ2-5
TGCGCCAGCAGCTTGGCGGTGGGACTAGCGGGGGTTGAGACCCAGTACTTC
CASSLAVGLAGVETQYF
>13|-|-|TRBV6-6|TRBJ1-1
TGTGCCAGCGTAGAGCTCATGAACACTGAAGCTTTCTTT
CASVELMNTEAFF
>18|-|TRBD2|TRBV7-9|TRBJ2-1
TGTGCCAGCAGCTTTCCGACTAGCGGGGGCAGCTCCTACAATGAGCAGTTCTTC
CASSFPTSGGSSYNEQFF
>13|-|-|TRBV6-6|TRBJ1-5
TGTGCCAGCACCTCCTGGGGAGACCAGCCCCAGCATTTT
CASTSWGDQPQHF
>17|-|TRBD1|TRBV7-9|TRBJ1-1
TGTGCCAGCAGCTTAGCACGGACAGGTCCCCTGAACACTGAAGCTTTCTTT
CASSLARTGPLNTEAFF
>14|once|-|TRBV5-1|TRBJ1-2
TGCGCCAGCAGCCCCTATTCCGGGTCTTATGGCTACACCTTC
CASSPYSGSYGYTF
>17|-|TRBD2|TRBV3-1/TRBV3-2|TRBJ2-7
TGTGCCAGCAGCCAGACAATGACTAGCGGGGGGTTTACGCCGCAGTACTTC
CASSQTMTSGGFTPQYF
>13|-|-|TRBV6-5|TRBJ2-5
TGTGCCAGCAGCCGACAGACATCAGAGACCCAGTACTTC
CASSRQTSETQYF
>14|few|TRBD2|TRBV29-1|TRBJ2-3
TGCAGCGTGGTCGGGACTAGCGGTACAGATACGCAGTATTTT
CSVVGTSGTDTQYF
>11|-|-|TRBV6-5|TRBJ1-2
TGTGCCAGCAGACACAGTGGTGGCTACACCTTC
CASRHSGGYTF
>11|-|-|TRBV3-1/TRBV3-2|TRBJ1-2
TGTGCCAGCAGCCCCAGCGATGGCTACACCTTC
CASSPSDGYTF
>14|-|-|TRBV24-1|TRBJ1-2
TGTGCCACCTCCAACACGGAGGTGACCTATGGCTACACCTTC
CATSNTEVTYGYTF
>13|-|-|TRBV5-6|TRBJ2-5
TGTGCCAGCAGCTTGGAGCCCGGGGAGACCCAGTACTTC
CASSLEPGETQYF
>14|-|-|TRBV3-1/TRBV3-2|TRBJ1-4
TGTGCCAGCAGCCCACAGGGCTTCGAGGAAAAACTGTTTTTT
CASSPQGFEEKLFF
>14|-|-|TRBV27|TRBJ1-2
TGTGCCAGCAGTTTAGCGGGACCGGCCCGGGGCTACACCTTC
CASSLAGPARGYTF
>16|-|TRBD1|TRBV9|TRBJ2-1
TGTGCCAGCGCGCAACAGGGGGCGTCCTCCTACAATGAGCAGTTCTTC
CASAQQGASSYNEQFF
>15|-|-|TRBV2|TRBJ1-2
TGTGCCAGCAGTGTAATAAAAACAACCAACTATGGCTACACCTTC
CASSVIKTTNYGYTF
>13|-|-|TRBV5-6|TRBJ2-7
TGTGCCAGCACCCCTAGAGGCGCCTACGAGCAGTACTTC
CASTPRGAYEQYF
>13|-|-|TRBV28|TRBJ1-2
TGTGCCGGTTTTGGGCAGGGTAAGGTTGGCTACACCTTC
CAGFGQGKVGYTF
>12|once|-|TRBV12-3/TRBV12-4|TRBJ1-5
TGTGCCAGCAGCCTAGAGGGAGGGACTGAGCATTTT
CASSLEGGTEHF
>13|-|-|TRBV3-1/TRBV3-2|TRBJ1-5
TGTGCCAGCAGCCACCAGAGGGATCAGCCCCAGCATTTT
CASSHQRDQPQHF
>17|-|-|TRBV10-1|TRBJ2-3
TGCGCCAGCAGTGCAGGGGGAGCGGGGGCTCACCTGGATACGCAGTATTTT
CASSAGGAGAHLDTQYF
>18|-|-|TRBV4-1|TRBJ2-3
TGCGCCAGCAGCCAAGATGCGCCCAGGGGTGGGGGCACAGATACGCAGTATTTT
CASSQDAPRGGGTDTQYF
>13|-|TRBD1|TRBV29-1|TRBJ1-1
TGCAGCGTTGAGGAAGGGGGCTACACTGAAGCTTTCTTT
CSVEEGGYTEAFF
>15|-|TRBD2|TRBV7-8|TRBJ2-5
TGTGCCAGCAGCTCCAGCGGGGGGGTGGCGGAGACCCAGTACTTC
CASSSSGGVAETQYF
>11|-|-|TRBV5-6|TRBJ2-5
TGTGCCAGCAGTTCGGGAGAGACCCAGTACTTC
CASSSGETQYF